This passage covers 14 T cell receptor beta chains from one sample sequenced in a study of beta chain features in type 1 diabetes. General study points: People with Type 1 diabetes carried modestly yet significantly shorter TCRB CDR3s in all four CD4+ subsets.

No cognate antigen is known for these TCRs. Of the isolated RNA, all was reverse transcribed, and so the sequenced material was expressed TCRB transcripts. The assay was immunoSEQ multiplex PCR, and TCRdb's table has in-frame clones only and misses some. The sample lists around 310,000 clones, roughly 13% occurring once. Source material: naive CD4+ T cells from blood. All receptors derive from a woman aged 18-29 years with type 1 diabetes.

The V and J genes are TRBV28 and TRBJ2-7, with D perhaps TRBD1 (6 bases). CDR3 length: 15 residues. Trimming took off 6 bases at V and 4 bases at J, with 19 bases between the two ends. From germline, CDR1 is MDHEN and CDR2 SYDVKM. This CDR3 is CASRKQGPHLYEQYF. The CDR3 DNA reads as TGTGCCAGCAGAAAACAGGGACCTCATCTTTACGAGCAGTACTTC.

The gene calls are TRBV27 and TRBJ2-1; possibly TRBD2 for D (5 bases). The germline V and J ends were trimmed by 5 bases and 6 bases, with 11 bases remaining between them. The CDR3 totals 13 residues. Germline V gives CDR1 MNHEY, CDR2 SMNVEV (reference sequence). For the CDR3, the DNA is TGTGCCAGCAGTACAACTAGGGTCAATGAGCAGTTCTTC. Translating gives CASSTTRVNEQFF.

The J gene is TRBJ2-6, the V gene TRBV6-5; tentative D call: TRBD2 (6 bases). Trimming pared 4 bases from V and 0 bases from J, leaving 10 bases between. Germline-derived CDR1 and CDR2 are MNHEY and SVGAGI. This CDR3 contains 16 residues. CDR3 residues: CASSSGRVSGANVLTF. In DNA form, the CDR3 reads TGTGCCAGCAGTTCCGGGAGAGTCTCTGGGGCCAACGTCCTGACTTTC.

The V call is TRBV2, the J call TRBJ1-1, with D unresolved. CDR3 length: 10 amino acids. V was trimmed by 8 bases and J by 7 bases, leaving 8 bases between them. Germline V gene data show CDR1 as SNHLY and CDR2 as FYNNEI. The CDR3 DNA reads TGTGCCAGCGGCCTCGTTGAAGCTTTCTTT. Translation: CASGLVEAFF.

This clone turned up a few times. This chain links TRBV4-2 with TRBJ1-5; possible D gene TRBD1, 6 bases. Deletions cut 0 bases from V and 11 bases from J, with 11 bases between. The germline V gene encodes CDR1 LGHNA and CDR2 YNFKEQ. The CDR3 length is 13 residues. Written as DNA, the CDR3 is TGTGCCAGCAGCCAAGAGGTGTCAGGGGCCCAGCATTTT. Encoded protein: CASSQEVSGAQHF.

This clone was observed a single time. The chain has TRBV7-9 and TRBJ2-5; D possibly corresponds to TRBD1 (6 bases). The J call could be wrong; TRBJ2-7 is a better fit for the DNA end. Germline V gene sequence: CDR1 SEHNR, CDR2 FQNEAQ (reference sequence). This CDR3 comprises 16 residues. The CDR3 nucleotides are TGTGCCAGCAGCCCTACTAGGGGGACGGCAAACTACGAGCAGTACTTC. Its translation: CASSPTRGTANYEQYF.

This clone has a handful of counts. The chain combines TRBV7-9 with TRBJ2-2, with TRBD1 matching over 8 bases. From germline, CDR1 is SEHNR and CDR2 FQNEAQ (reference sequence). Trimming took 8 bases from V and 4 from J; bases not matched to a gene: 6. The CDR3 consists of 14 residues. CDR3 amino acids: CASASQGATGELFF. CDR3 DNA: TGTGCCAGCGCCAGTCAGGGGGCCACCGGGGAGCTGTTTTTT.

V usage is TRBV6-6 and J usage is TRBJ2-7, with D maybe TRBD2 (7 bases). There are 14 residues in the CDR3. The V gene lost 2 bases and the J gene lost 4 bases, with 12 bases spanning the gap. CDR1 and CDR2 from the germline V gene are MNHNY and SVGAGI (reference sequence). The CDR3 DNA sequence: TGTGCCAGCAGTTACGAGGGGGGGCGTTACGAGCAGTACGTC. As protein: CASSYEGGRYEQYV.

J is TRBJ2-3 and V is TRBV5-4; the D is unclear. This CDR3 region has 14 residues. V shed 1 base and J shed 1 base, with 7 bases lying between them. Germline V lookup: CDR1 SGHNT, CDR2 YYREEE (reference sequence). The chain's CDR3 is CASSLSRGTDTQYF. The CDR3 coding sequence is TGTGCCAGCAGCTTGTCCCGCGGCACAGATACGCAGTATTTT.

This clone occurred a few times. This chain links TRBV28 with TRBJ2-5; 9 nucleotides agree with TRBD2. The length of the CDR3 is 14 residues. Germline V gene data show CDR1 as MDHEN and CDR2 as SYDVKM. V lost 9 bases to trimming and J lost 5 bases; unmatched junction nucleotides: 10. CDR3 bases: TGTGCCAGTAGTATGGCGGGAGGGCGGGAGACCCAGTACTTC. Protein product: CASSMAGGRETQYF.

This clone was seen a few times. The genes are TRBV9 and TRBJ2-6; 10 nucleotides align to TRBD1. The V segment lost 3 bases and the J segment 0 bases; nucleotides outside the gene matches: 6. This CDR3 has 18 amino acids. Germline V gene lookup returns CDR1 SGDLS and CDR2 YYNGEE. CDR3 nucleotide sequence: TGTGCCAGCAGCGCAGCCGGGACAGGGGTCTCTGGGGCCAACGTCCTGACTTTC. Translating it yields CASSAAGTGVSGANVLTF.

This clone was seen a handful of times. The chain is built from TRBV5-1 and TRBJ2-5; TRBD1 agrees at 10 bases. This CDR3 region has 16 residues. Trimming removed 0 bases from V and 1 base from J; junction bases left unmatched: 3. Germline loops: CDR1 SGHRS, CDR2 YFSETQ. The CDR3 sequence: CASSLGTGGVQETQYF. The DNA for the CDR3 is TGCGCCAGCAGCTTGGGGACAGGGGGGGTCCAAGAGACCCAGTACTTC.

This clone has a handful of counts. The CDR3: CSARTSGNEQFF. The CDR3 nucleotides read TGCAGCGCTCGGACTAGCGGGAATGAGCAGTTCTTC. The chain is built from TRBV29-1 and TRBJ2-1, with 11 bases identical to TRBD2. The CDR3 runs 12 residues. CDR1 and CDR2 from the germline V gene are SQVTM and ANQGSEA. Unmatched junction bases numbered 3, after V lost 7 bases and J lost 7 bases.

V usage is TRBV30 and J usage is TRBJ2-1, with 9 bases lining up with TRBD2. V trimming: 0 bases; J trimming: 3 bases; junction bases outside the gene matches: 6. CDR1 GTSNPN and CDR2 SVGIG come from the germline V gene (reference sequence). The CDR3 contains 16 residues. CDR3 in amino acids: CAWSVRLAEHYNEQFF. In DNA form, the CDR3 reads TGTGCCTGGAGTGTGAGACTAGCGGAGCACTACAATGAGCAGTTCTTC.